These T cell receptor beta chains were read from a single sample in a study of blood T cell repertoires in COVID-19. Sequencing used immunoSEQ multiplex PCR; TCRdb keeps in-frame clones, though not all of them. Of roughly 96,000 clones in the sample, approximately 80% were seen once. The sequenced sample consisted of peripheral blood. These receptor sequences come from a man aged 55 to 70 with acute or convalescent COVID-19. Both conserved end residues are part of each CDR3. The D gene is left open where the match is weak. Only part of the rows carry a size: once, few, many, or a class if the clone is expanded.

J gene,V gene,D gene,clone size,CDR3 protein,CDR3 DNA
TRBJ1-5,TRBV19,TRBD1,-,CASRPPGQGAGQPQHF,TGTGCCAGTAGGCCCCCGGGACAGGGGGCTGGTCAGCCCCAGCATTTT
TRBJ2-1,TRBV11-3,TRBD2,few,CASSYLAGSYNEQFF,TGTGCCAGCAGTTACCTAGCGGGGTCCTACAATGAGCAGTTCTTC
TRBJ2-1,TRBV11-3,-,-,CASSSLKLITEQFF,TGTGCCAGCAGCTCCCTAAAATTAATCACTGAGCAGTTCTTC
TRBJ2-6,TRBV5-1,-,once,CASSLTGPGANVLTF,TGCGCCAGCAGCCTTACAGGGCCTGGGGCCAACGTCCTGACTTTC
TRBJ2-5,TRBV7-9,TRBD2,once,CASTPGWEGETQYF,TGTGCCAGCACCCCAGGATGGGAGGGAGAGACCCAGTACTTC
TRBJ2-1,TRBV5-4,TRBD2,-,CASSSKREGSYNEQFF,TGTGCCAGCAGCTCCAAGCGGGAGGGCTCCTACAATGAGCAGTTCTTC
TRBJ2-7,TRBV19,-,-,CASSTQNSYEQYF,TGTGCCAGTAGTACACAAAACTCCTACGAGCAGTACTTC
TRBJ1-6,TRBV4-1,TRBD1,-,CASSRVTGDYSPLHF,TGCGCCAGCAGCCGAGTGACAGGGGACTATTCACCCCTCCACTTT
TRBJ1-5,TRBV28,-,-,CASRVGDQPQHF,TGTGCCAGCAGGGTCGGGGATCAGCCCCAGCATTTT
TRBJ1-1,TRBV19,-,-,CASSFSPRGPNTEAFF,TGTGCCAGTAGTTTTTCCCCCAGGGGACCAAACACTGAAGCTTTCTTT
TRBJ2-5,TRBV10-3,TRBD1,-,CAISLGTAQETQYF,TGTGCCATCAGCCTCGGGACAGCTCAAGAGACCCAGTACTTC
TRBJ2-2,TRBV7-2,-,-,CASSLNTGSTGELFF,TGTGCCAGCAGCTTAAATACAGGGAGCACCGGGGAGCTGTTTTTT
TRBJ2-2,TRBV5-1,-,-,CASSLVEAGGSGELFF,TGCGCCAGCAGCTTGGTTGAAGCGGGTGGATCCGGGGAGCTGTTTTTT
TRBJ1-3,TRBV14,-,-,CASSQDPGYGNTIYF,TGTGCCAGCAGCCAAGATCCAGGGTACGGAAACACCATATATTTT
TRBJ2-5,TRBV7-9,TRBD2,few,CASSLGASGRETQYF,TGTGCCAGCAGCTTAGGGGCTAGCGGGCGGGAGACCCAGTACTTC
TRBJ1-2,TRBV19,TRBD1,once,CASVNGNRGRAGYTF,TGTGCCAGTGTGAACGGTAACAGGGGGCGTGCTGGCTACACCTTC
TRBJ1-1,TRBV6-5,-,-,CASSYGGGLPTEAFF,TGTGCCAGCAGTTACGGGGGAGGGCTTCCCACTGAAGCTTTCTTT
TRBJ1-3,TRBV25-1,-,-,CASSESNTIYF,TGTGCCAGCAGTGAATCGAACACCATATATTTT
TRBJ1-1,TRBV5-5,-,-,CASSLVGTTTEAFF,TGTGCCAGCAGCTTGGTCGGTACCACCACTGAAGCTTTCTTT
TRBJ1-6,TRBV11-2,-,-,CASSLDLRPAENSPLHF,TGTGCCAGCAGCTTAGATCTAAGGCCGGCGGAAAATTCACCCCTCCACTTT
TRBJ2-5,TRBV15,TRBD1,-,CATSSFGTGGSKTQYF,TGTGCCACCAGCAGCTTCGGGACAGGGGGTAGTAAGACCCAGTACTTC
TRBJ1-5,TRBV30,-,-,CAWSKQLSNQPQHF,TGTGCCTGGAGTAAACAGCTTAGCAATCAGCCCCAGCATTTT
TRBJ1-3,TRBV18,-,-,CASSTDNSGNTIYF,TGTGCCAGCTCTACCGACAACTCTGGAAACACCATATATTTT
TRBJ2-2,TRBV27,-,few,CASSYQPSTGELFF,TGTGCCAGCAGTTATCAACCGAGCACCGGGGAGCTGTTTTTT
TRBJ1-5,TRBV10-2,-,-,CASNQQGPTYQPQHF,TGCGCCAGCAACCAACAGGGTCCGACTTATCAGCCCCAGCATTTT
TRBJ2-5,TRBV30,TRBD1,-,CAYRTGPRTQYF,TGTGCCTATCGGACAGGCCCGAGGACCCAGTACTTC